What follows is one T cell receptor beta chain and its context. No cognate antigen has been identified for it. The record has no base qualities; no much larger clone is one base away. TRB sequencing was run on genomic DNA with either the immunoSEQ assay at survey resolution or the hsTCRB kit. Concerning the study's data processing: The immunoSEQ software handled the initial read processing, while the LymphoSeq R package was used for the repertoire analyses. Clonality was computed as 1 minus normalized Shannon entropy, and a Gini coefficient was also calculated for each TRB dataset. Phenotypes of unsorted samples were inferred by mapping TRB sequences from sorted subsets of the recipient or donor onto unsorted samples of the same recipient. This immuneACCESS table, as held by TCRdb, lists in-frame sequences with V and J called but not all clones. Of the missing ones, under half trace to an unresolved V gene in checked studies; the others have no known cause. V and J calls and clone size are copied from that table; D and trimming were computed from the DNA. For this sample the table gives roughly 20,000 clones, of which 70% to 90% were detected only once. About 7.9% of the sample is in the top ten clones.

This sample was taken from a study of T cells after posttransplantation cyclophosphamide (dated by TCRdb to 2016 to 2017). The study in broad terms: Using TRB sequencing, the study followed how the T cell repertoire reconstituted after myeloablative bone marrow transplantation in which posttransplantation cyclophosphamide served as GVHD prophylaxis. Antigen receptor sequencing was done on samples from 35 PTCy-treated patients and from about 17 related bone marrow donors of those patients. TRB sequencing was performed on blood from all 35 or so PTCy patients with 1-year posttransplant specimens. Up to 3 additional blood samples from 2 to 5.2 years after transplant were also TRB-sequenced in 3 patients, as was pretransplant blood from several patients. Because TRA and TRB clonality correlated tightly in roughly nine samples, the subsequent TCR analyses were limited to TRB only. Public TRB sequences were queried against a database of over 3,000 sequences associated with responses to pathogens, tumor antigens, self-antigens and alloantigens.

The control cohort consisted of about a dozen patients who had myeloablative marrow transplants with methotrexate plus a calcineurin inhibitor and who were sampled 1 year after transplant. Mononuclear cells from peripheral blood and bone marrow were separated by Ficoll-Hypaque density centrifugation and then cryopreserved. Results and caveats for the whole study, not just this receptor: Across the roughly 48 patients, TRB clonality was highly associated with recipient CMV seropositivity and CMV reactivation, and diversity with PTCy was similar to that in the CNI/methotrexate controls. Donor-recipient similarity was low at 1-2 months but rose over the first year, and later blood repertoires were often dominated by donor CD8+ memory clones. The TRB repertoires of T cells infiltrating skin or GI tract showed only limited overlap with the TRB repertoires of T cells in blood.

There are 17 amino acids in the CDR3, from cysteine to phenylalanine inclusive. The retained sequence is limited to the CDR3, 51 bases, with the frame set at the first base. CDR1 is given as SGDLS and CDR2 as YYNGEE, both from the germline V gene. V is pruned by 1 base and J by 1 base, leaving 6 bases of the junction without a gene match. Recombination joined TRBV9 with TRBJ2-2; a stretch of 8 junction bases matches TRBD1. The sample here was PBMCs, taken after an allogeneic stem cell transplant with a calcineurin inhibitor and methotrexate. The sequence was collected from a female patient aged 50-59 years who received an allogeneic stem cell transplant from an unrelated donor, was CMV-positive, and had chronic GVHD only. Following a transplant, a fraction of the T cells may be traceable to the graft donor. The CDR3 reads as follows: CASSVPLTGGNTGELFF. The base sequence is TGTGCCAGCAGCGTACCACTCACAGGGGGGAACACCGGGGAGCTGTTTTTT.